Below, one T cell receptor beta chain is given with its context. A junction end diverges from the germline sequence, so it may reflect a read error. The data are from a study of T cells in Graves' hyperthyroidism and ophthalmopathy. The V gene's germline CDR1 is MGHRA and CDR2 YSYEKL. The CDR3 runs 16 residues. Amplification targeted TCR beta CDR3 regions from RNA transcripts. Researchers ran a first-round RT-PCR on the TCR CDR3 using the HTBI primer set. From the multiplex PCR reads, TCRdb called clonotypes with MiXCR, one entry per CDR3 protein. The table shows approximately 430,000 distinct CDR3 sequences, with approximately 14% occurring only once.

The TCR comes from a woman between 18 and 29 years old with Graves' hyperthyroidism. The source material was blood. The chain has TRBV4-1 and TRBJ2-1; D could derive from TRBD1 or TRBD2 (6 bases each). The CDR3 nucleotides read TGCGCCAGCAGCCAAGAATTCCGGGGGCCCTACAATGAGCAGCTCTTC. Translated, it gives CASSQEFRGPYNEQLF.